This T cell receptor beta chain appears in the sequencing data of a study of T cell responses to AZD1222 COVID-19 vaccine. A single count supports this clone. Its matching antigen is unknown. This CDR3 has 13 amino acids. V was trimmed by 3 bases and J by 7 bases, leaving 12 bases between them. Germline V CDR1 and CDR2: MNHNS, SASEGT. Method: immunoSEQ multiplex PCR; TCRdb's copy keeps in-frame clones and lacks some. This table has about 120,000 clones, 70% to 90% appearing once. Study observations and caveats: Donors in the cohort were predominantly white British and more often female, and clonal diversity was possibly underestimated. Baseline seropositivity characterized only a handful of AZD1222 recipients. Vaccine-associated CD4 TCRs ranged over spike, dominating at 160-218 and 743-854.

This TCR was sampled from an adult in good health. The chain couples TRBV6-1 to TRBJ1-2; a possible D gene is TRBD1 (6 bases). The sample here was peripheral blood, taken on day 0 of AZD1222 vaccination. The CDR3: CASSELGARGYTF. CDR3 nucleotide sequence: TGTGCCAGCAGTGAGTTGGGGGCGCGTGGCTACACCTTC.